This T cell receptor beta chain was captured by sequencing in a study of control samples from healthy donors and cancer patients. V lost 0 bases and J lost 0, with 15 bases in between. There are 17 residues in the CDR3. Germline CDR1 is SGHDT and CDR2 is YYEEEE. Sequencing used immunoSEQ multiplex PCR; TCRdb keeps in-frame clones, though not all of them. The sample contains approximately 100,000 clones, roughly 92% of which appear only once. This clone came up once. Sequencing was performed on blood. This TCR derives from a human donor in good health. The donor label of this sample is uncertain. This chain uses TRBV5-6 with TRBJ1-1; a weak D match, TRBD1 (6 bases). CDR3 sequence: CASSLDSGANMNTEAFF. In DNA form, the CDR3 reads TGTGCCAGCAGCTTGGACTCAGGGGCGAACATGAACACTGAAGCTTTCTTT.